Listed below are T cell receptor beta chains from one sample, sequenced in a study of OX40 agonist ivuxolimab in advanced cancers. TCRdb's copy holds only in-frame clones and misses some; the assay was immunoSEQ multiplex PCR. The profile shows roughly 60,000 clones, around 83% of them singletons. This specimen consisted of CD4+ or CD8+ T cells sorted from blood, obtained in a trial of the OX40 agonist ivuxolimab. Receptors originate from an adult with an advanced solid tumor such as melanoma, head and neck, liver or kidney cancer. Both conserved end residues are part of each CDR3. The order of the fields is CDR3 DNA, CDR3 protein, J gene, D gene, clone size, V gene. D genes are given only for firm matches. Clone size is not always given. Where it is, it says once, few, many or a class for expanded clones.

CDR3 DNA: TGCGCCAGCAGCCAAGGCCCTCCGTCCATGAACACTGAAGCTTTCTTT
CDR3 protein: CASSQGPPSMNTEAFF
J gene: TRBJ1-1
D gene: .
clone size: .
V gene: TRBV4-1

CDR3 DNA: TGTGCCAGTAGTACTAACCGGGGTGGACAGGGAAACACTGAAGCTTTCTTT
CDR3 protein: CASSTNRGGQGNTEAFF
J gene: TRBJ1-1
D gene: TRBD1
clone size: .
V gene: TRBV19

CDR3 DNA: TGCGCCAGCGCGGACTCATTGAACTATGAAGCTTTCTTT
CDR3 protein: CASADSLNYEAFF
J gene: TRBJ1-1
D gene: .
clone size: once
V gene: TRBV4-3

CDR3 DNA: TGTGCCAGTAGTCCACAGCTAGCGGGGGAGCAGTACTTC
CDR3 protein: CASSPQLAGEQYF
J gene: TRBJ2-7
D gene: TRBD2
clone size: .
V gene: TRBV19

CDR3 DNA: TGTGCCAGCAGTTTTACAGGGGTGGTCCAGCCCCAGCATTTT
CDR3 protein: CASSFTGVVQPQHF
J gene: TRBJ1-5
D gene: TRBD1
clone size: .
V gene: TRBV27

CDR3 DNA: TGTGCCAGCAGCCAAGTGGGGGATACGCAGTATTTT
CDR3 protein: CASSQVGDTQYF
J gene: TRBJ2-3
D gene: .
clone size: .
V gene: TRBV14

CDR3 DNA: TGTGCCAGCAGTCTAGCGGGAGGCTCCAACGAGCAGTACTTC
CDR3 protein: CASSLAGGSNEQYF
J gene: TRBJ2-7
D gene: TRBD2
clone size: medium-sized
V gene: TRBV7-2

CDR3 DNA: TGTGCCAGCAGCTCACAGGTGTGGGACACTGAAGCTTTCTTT
CDR3 protein: CASSSQVWDTEAFF
J gene: TRBJ1-1
D gene: .
clone size: .
V gene: TRBV7-8

CDR3 DNA: TGTGCCAGCAGTTCCGGCGAGACAGGGGTCACCGGGGAGCTGTTTTTT
CDR3 protein: CASSSGETGVTGELFF
J gene: TRBJ2-2
D gene: TRBD1
clone size: .
V gene: TRBV28

CDR3 DNA: TGTGCCAGCCGTCGGGCAAGTTCATTGGAGACCCAGTACTTC
CDR3 protein: CASRRASSLETQYF
J gene: TRBJ2-5
D gene: .
clone size: .
V gene: TRBV2

CDR3 DNA: TGTGCCAGCAGCCCGACCTGGAGGGATGAGCAGTTCTTC
CDR3 protein: CASSPTWRDEQFF
J gene: TRBJ2-1
D gene: .
clone size: .
V gene: TRBV11-2

CDR3 DNA: TGTGCCAGCAGCTCGTACCCGGGCTTCGGGGCTTTCTTT
CDR3 protein: CASSSYPGFGAFF
J gene: TRBJ1-1
D gene: .
clone size: .
V gene: TRBV11-3

CDR3 DNA: TGTGCCAGCAGTTTAATAGGGGGGGAGCAGTACTTC
CDR3 protein: CASSLIGGEQYF
J gene: TRBJ2-7
D gene: .
clone size: .
V gene: TRBV27

CDR3 DNA: TGTGCCAGCAGTCAGGGCTCCTACGAGCAGTACTTC
CDR3 protein: CASSQGSYEQYF
J gene: TRBJ2-7
D gene: .
clone size: .
V gene: TRBV28

CDR3 DNA: TGTGCCATCAGTGAATTGTCAAATCAGCCCCAGCATTTT
CDR3 protein: CAISELSNQPQHF
J gene: TRBJ1-5
D gene: .
clone size: .
V gene: TRBV10-3

CDR3 DNA: TGCGCCAGCAGCCAAGGGTGGGCAGGGGCAACTAGGGAGCAGTACTTC
CDR3 protein: CASSQGWAGATREQYF
J gene: TRBJ2-7
D gene: .
clone size: .
V gene: TRBV4-1

CDR3 DNA: TGTGCCAGCAGTTTTCGATTTGAAGAGACCCAGTACTTC
CDR3 protein: CASSFRFEETQYF
J gene: TRBJ2-5
D gene: .
clone size: few
V gene: TRBV28

CDR3 DNA: TGTGCCAGCAGCTTGCTCGTGACTAGCGGCGACAATGAGCAGTTCTTC
CDR3 protein: CASSLLVTSGDNEQFF
J gene: TRBJ2-1
D gene: TRBD2
clone size: few
V gene: TRBV5-4

CDR3 DNA: TGTGCCAGTAGTATGGTTGCAGGATTCACCGGGGAGCTGTTTTTT
CDR3 protein: CASSMVAGFTGELFF
J gene: TRBJ2-2
D gene: .
clone size: .
V gene: TRBV19

CDR3 DNA: TGTGCCAGCAGGGGTTTGCCGGGAGGTTTGAGATCCTACGAGCAGTACTTC
CDR3 protein: CASRGLPGGLRSYEQYF
J gene: TRBJ2-7
D gene: TRBD2
clone size: .
V gene: TRBV28

CDR3 DNA: TGTGCCAGCAGCTTAGATTCTAGCGGGACCTACGAGCAGTACTTC
CDR3 protein: CASSLDSSGTYEQYF
J gene: TRBJ2-7
D gene: TRBD2
clone size: .
V gene: TRBV7-2

CDR3 DNA: TGTGCCTCCCAATTAGGAGACAGCACTGAAGCTTTCTTT
CDR3 protein: CASQLGDSTEAFF
J gene: TRBJ1-1
D gene: .
clone size: once
V gene: TRBV27

CDR3 DNA: TGTGCCAGCAGTATCCTATATAGCAATCAGCCCCAGCATTTT
CDR3 protein: CASSILYSNQPQHF
J gene: TRBJ1-5
D gene: .
clone size: .
V gene: TRBV2

CDR3 DNA: TGTGCCAGTAGTATAGCCCTCGGGAGGGGTCCCGGGGAGCTGTTTTTT
CDR3 protein: CASSIALGRGPGELFF
J gene: TRBJ2-2
D gene: TRBD2
clone size: .
V gene: TRBV19

CDR3 DNA: TGTGCCAGCACCCCCACGCGGACAGGGGGCTATGGCTACACCTTC
CDR3 protein: CASTPTRTGGYGYTF
J gene: TRBJ1-2
D gene: TRBD1
clone size: .
V gene: TRBV6-1

CDR3 DNA: TGTGCCAGCAGTGGAGGGGGAGGGGGAGGGACCCAGTACTTC
CDR3 protein: CASSGGGGGGTQYF
J gene: TRBJ2-5
D gene: .
clone size: .
V gene: TRBV5-4

CDR3 DNA: TGTGCCAGCAGCAAAGATGGGACTAGCGGGGGACTAGCCAAAAACATTCAGTACTTC
CDR3 protein: CASSKDGTSGGLAKNIQYF
J gene: TRBJ2-4
D gene: .
clone size: .
V gene: TRBV21-1

CDR3 DNA: TGTGCCAGCAGCTTAAGTGGGACAGGGGCAGATACGCAGTATTTT
CDR3 protein: CASSLSGTGADTQYF
J gene: TRBJ2-3
D gene: TRBD1
clone size: .
V gene: TRBV7-3

CDR3 DNA: TGTGCCAGCAGCTTAAGGGGGTGGGAGGACGATCACTACAATGAGCAGTTCTTC
CDR3 protein: CASSLRGWEDDHYNEQFF
J gene: TRBJ2-1
D gene: .
clone size: once
V gene: TRBV7-3

CDR3 DNA: TGTGCCAGCAGGCAGGGAGACAGGGCCCAAGAGACCCAGTACTTC
CDR3 protein: CASRQGDRAQETQYF
J gene: TRBJ2-5
D gene: TRBD1
clone size: .
V gene: TRBV5-8

CDR3 DNA: TGTGCCAGCAGGTGGCGGGGTCGGAGTGAGCAGTTCTTC
CDR3 protein: CASRWRGRSEQFF
J gene: TRBJ2-1
D gene: .
clone size: few
V gene: TRBV7-2

CDR3 DNA: TGTGCCAGCAGCCAGGACATAAAGGAGACCCAGTACTTC
CDR3 protein: CASSQDIKETQYF
J gene: TRBJ2-5
D gene: .
clone size: .
V gene: TRBV7-2

CDR3 DNA: TGTGCCAGCAGTGACCGGCCTGGCACAGATACGCAGTATTTT
CDR3 protein: CASSDRPGTDTQYF
J gene: TRBJ2-3
D gene: .
clone size: .
V gene: TRBV6-4

CDR3 DNA: TGTGCCAGCAGCTTGGAACCGGCCGACACTGAAGCTTTCTTT
CDR3 protein: CASSLEPADTEAFF
J gene: TRBJ1-1
D gene: .
clone size: once
V gene: TRBV5-4

CDR3 DNA: TGTGCCAGCAGGCAACAGGGGGCACTAGAAAAACTGTTTTTT
CDR3 protein: CASRQQGALEKLFF
J gene: TRBJ1-4
D gene: TRBD1
clone size: .
V gene: TRBV27

CDR3 DNA: TGTGCCAGCAGCTTAGGCCAGGGAATGTACGAGCAGTACTTC
CDR3 protein: CASSLGQGMYEQYF
J gene: TRBJ2-7
D gene: .
clone size: .
V gene: TRBV13

CDR3 DNA: TGTGCCAGCAGCCCCCGGGACAGCTACGAGCAGTACTTC
CDR3 protein: CASSPRDSYEQYF
J gene: TRBJ2-7
D gene: TRBD1
clone size: .
V gene: TRBV4-2

CDR3 DNA: TGTGCCTGGAGTGCGACAGACTACGAGCAGTACTTC
CDR3 protein: CAWSATDYEQYF
J gene: TRBJ2-7
D gene: .
clone size: .
V gene: TRBV30

CDR3 DNA: TGTGCCAGTAGTAAGGTCATAGCGGGAGGGGCAGATACGCAGTATTTT
CDR3 protein: CASSKVIAGGADTQYF
J gene: TRBJ2-3
D gene: TRBD2
clone size: .
V gene: TRBV19

CDR3 DNA: TGCGCCACCGCTCCCGGACTAGCTACAGATACGCAGTATTTT
CDR3 protein: CATAPGLATDTQYF
J gene: TRBJ2-3
D gene: TRBD2
clone size: .
V gene: TRBV5-1

CDR3 DNA: TGTGCCAGCAGTCTGGGGACAGGGAGCACGGATACGCAGTATTTT
CDR3 protein: CASSLGTGSTDTQYF
J gene: TRBJ2-3
D gene: TRBD1
clone size: .
V gene: TRBV28

CDR3 DNA: TGTGCCGCCAGCAGCGCGGGAAGGGGGAGGGATCAGCCCCAGCATTTT
CDR3 protein: CAASSAGRGRDQPQHF
J gene: TRBJ1-5
D gene: .
clone size: once
V gene: TRBV15

CDR3 DNA: TGTGCCAGCACCTCTCAACTTTACGGGACTAGCGGGAGGAAGTGGGAGCAGTACTTC
CDR3 protein: CASTSQLYGTSGRKWEQYF
J gene: TRBJ2-7
D gene: TRBD2
clone size: .
V gene: TRBV28

CDR3 DNA: TGTGCCAGCTGGCGCGGGGGGAGCTCCTACGAGCAGTACTTC
CDR3 protein: CASWRGGSSYEQYF
J gene: TRBJ2-7
D gene: TRBD2
clone size: medium-sized
V gene: TRBV27

CDR3 DNA: TGTGCCAGCAGCTTGTTGGGAGCCAAAAACATTCAGTACTTC
CDR3 protein: CASSLLGAKNIQYF
J gene: TRBJ2-4
D gene: .
clone size: once
V gene: TRBV7-2

CDR3 DNA: TGTGCCAGCAGCCCTCCGGGACGGAACACTGAAGCTTTCTTT
CDR3 protein: CASSPPGRNTEAFF
J gene: TRBJ1-1
D gene: .
clone size: .
V gene: TRBV7-9

CDR3 DNA: TGTGCCTGGAAGGGGGGAGAGACCCAGTACTTC
CDR3 protein: CAWKGGETQYF
J gene: TRBJ2-5
D gene: .
clone size: .
V gene: TRBV30

CDR3 DNA: TGTGCCAGTAGTCACCCGAGCGGGGAGCCCCAGCATTTT
CDR3 protein: CASSHPSGEPQHF
J gene: TRBJ1-5
D gene: .
clone size: .
V gene: TRBV19

CDR3 DNA: TGTGCCAGCAACCCCGGAGGGCCCATAGATACGCAGTATTTT
CDR3 protein: CASNPGGPIDTQYF
J gene: TRBJ2-3
D gene: .
clone size: .
V gene: TRBV9

CDR3 DNA: TGTGCCAGCAGACCGGGAGACAGGGGGCCGACCGGGGAGCTGTTTTTT
CDR3 protein: CASRPGDRGPTGELFF
J gene: TRBJ2-2
D gene: TRBD1
clone size: .
V gene: TRBV7-9